These 16 T cell receptor beta chains were sequenced from one sample in a study of regulatory T cells in long-lasting Graves disease. With iRepertoire HTBI primers and Arm-PCR of CDR3 regions, TCR beta libraries were built. TCRdb recomputed calls from the multiplex PCR reads with MiXCR, one row per CDR3 protein. The table includes 600,000 to 800,000 distinct CDR3 sequences, approximately 29% detected once. The time point was: persistent/refractory GD, antithyroid drugs over 5 years with positive TRAb. TCR sequences were obtained from RNA taken from PBMCs. The specimen was peripheral blood mononuclear cells (PBMCs), collected when the disease was refractory, from a patient treated with antithyroid drugs. These receptors were obtained from a female donor with Graves disease.

This clonotype was counted between two and nine times. The chain combines TRBV7-8 with TRBJ1-5; D uncertain. Trimming stripped 5 bases from V and 6 bases from J, with 8 bases between. The CDR3 sequence is 12 residues long. CDR1 and CDR2 (germline): SGHVS, FQNEAQ. CDR3 coding DNA: TGTGCCAGCAGCGTAAACAGTCAGCCCCAGCATTTT. This translates into CASSVNSQPQHF.

V usage is TRBV27 and J usage is TRBJ1-5; 7 positions agree with TRBD1. CDR3 size: 18 residues. V lost 3 bases to trimming and J lost 4 bases; unmatched junction nucleotides: 15. The germline V gene encodes CDR1 MNHEY and CDR2 SMNVEV (reference sequence). The CDR3 region has the DNA TGTGCCAGCAGTTTTAAACCGGGGGGGACAGCCTCGAATCAGCCCCAGCATTTT. Translation gives CASSFKPGGTASNQPQHF.

The chain recombines TRBV28 with TRBJ1-3; D is possibly TRBD1 (5 bases). V was trimmed by 4 bases and J by 3 bases, leaving 7 bases between them. This CDR3 is 13 amino acids long. Per germline, CDR1 MDHEN and CDR2 SYDVKM. The CDR3 nucleotides are TGTGCCAGCAGTTGGGGCGTTGGAAACACCATATATTTT. Amino acid sequence: CASSWGVGNTIYF.

The V call is TRBV4-2, the J call TRBJ2-7; 8 nucleotides match TRBD2. Germline V CDR1 and CDR2: LGHNA, YNFKEQ. This CDR3 comprises 18 residues. J lost 2 bases, V lost 0 bases, and 12 bases had no gene match. The CDR3 DNA reads as TGTGCCAGCAGCCAAGAACCGCTTGCTGTCGGGAGGGCCTACGAGCAGTACTTC. Its translation is CASSQEPLAVGRAYEQYF.

This sequence joins TRBV7-9 and TRBJ1-2; 7 bases map to TRBD1. CDR3 length: 14 residues. Looked up from germline, CDR1 is SEHNR and CDR2 is FQNEAQ (reference sequence). V lost 5 bases to trimming and J lost 9 bases; unmatched junction nucleotides: 12. The CDR3 here is CASSLSDGTESYTF. As DNA, the CDR3 is TGTGCCAGCAGCCTCTCGGACGGGACAGAAAGCTACACCTTC.

A few counts support this clonotype. The chain recombines TRBV5-6 with TRBJ2-5; 11 bases align to TRBD2. The V and J ends lost 0 bases and 4 bases, in that order; junction bases with no gene match: 8. Per the germline V gene, CDR1 is SGHDT and CDR2 is YYEEEE. The CDR3 is 17 residues long. CDR3 in amino acids: CASSLALAGGGRETQYF. The CDR3 DNA reads TGTGCCAGCAGCTTGGCCTTAGCGGGAGGGGGACGAGAGACCCAGTACTTC.

This clonotype was seen many times. The CDR3 region is CASRTIYGYTF. The DNA for the CDR3 is TGTGCCAGCCGTACCATCTATGGCTACACCTTC. The chain couples TRBV28 to TRBJ1-2; D is ambiguous. CDR1 is MDHEN, CDR2 SYDVKM, per germline. The CDR3 consists of 11 residues. Trimming left V 8 bases short and J 4 bases short, with 8 bases between.

In this sample, this clonotype turned up a few times. This chain joins TRBV7-3 and TRBJ2-2, with unresolved D. This CDR3 region has 14 residues. Germline V CDR1 and CDR2: SGHTA, FQGTGA. Trimming took 2 bases from V and 6 from J, leaving 10 bases between them. The CDR3, as DNA: TGTGCCAGCAGCTTAGATGGGCTCGCCGGGGAGCTGTTTTTT. Amino acid sequence: CASSLDGLAGELFF.

This clonotype was detected only a few times. The chain employs TRBV19 and TRBJ1-6; 9 bases are shared with TRBD1. From germline, CDR1 is LNHDA and CDR2 SQIVND (reference sequence). V shed 3 bases, J shed 7 bases, and the junction held 10 bases outside the gene matches. This CDR3 is built from 17 residues. The CDR3 sequence: CASSIHRQTGGNSPLHF. The CDR3 nucleotides are TGTGCCAGTAGTATTCACCGACAAACAGGGGGCAATTCACCCCTCCACTTT.

This clonotype was found a few times. The chain recombines TRBV6-1 with TRBJ2-7, with 7 positions matching TRBD1. Germline V lookup: CDR1 MNHNS, CDR2 SASEGT. After removal of 5 bases from V and 3 bases from J, the junction contained 13 bases not matched to a gene. The CDR3 contains 16 residues. CDR3 DNA: TGTGCCAGCAGTAAGCTCGCACCGGGACAGAACTACGAGCAGTACTTC. Translated, it gives CASSKLAPGQNYEQYF.

V usage is TRBV6-1 and J usage is TRBJ1-2; 7 nucleotides align to TRBD1. Germline V gene lookup returns CDR1 MNHNS and CDR2 SASEGT. The CDR3 loop spans 14 amino acids. The V and J ends lost 5 bases and 5 bases, in that order; junction bases with no gene match: 8. This CDR3 is CASSTPGQLYGYTF. The CDR3 DNA follows: TGTGCCAGCAGTACCCCGGGACAGCTTTATGGCTACACCTTC.

The V and J genes are TRBV15 and TRBJ2-5, with a weak D call TRBD1 (6 bases). The V end was cut by 0 bases, the J end by 2 bases, with 10 bases between. This CDR3 is 15 amino acids long. Germline assignment: CDR1 LNHNV and CDR2 YYDKDF (reference sequence). CDR3: CATSREGAGQETQYF. The CDR3 region has the DNA TGTGCCACCAGCAGAGAGGGGGCAGGGCAAGAGACCCAGTACTTC.

There are a few counts of this clonotype. J is TRBJ2-6 and V is TRBV5-1; D remains ambiguous. V shed 10 bases and J shed 0 bases, with 14 bases lying between them. The CDR3 has 15 amino acids. Germline loops: CDR1 SGHRS, CDR2 YFSETQ. The CDR3 sequence is CASYPRSSGANVLTF. Here the CDR3 DNA reads TGCGCCTCGTACCCCAGGAGCTCTGGGGCCAACGTCCTGACTTTC.

This clonotype was seen at least ten times. V usage is TRBV28 and J usage is TRBJ1-2; possible D gene TRBD1, 5 bases. V lost 8 bases and J 7 bases, leaving 11 bases between the germline ends. CDR3 size: 11 residues. In germline, CDR1 is MDHEN, CDR2 SYDVKM. CDR3 sequence: CASDGGSGYTF. The CDR3 nucleotides read TGTGCCAGCGACGGGGGAAGTGGCTACACCTTC.

The rearrangement uses TRBV6-5 and TRBJ1-4; D is possibly TRBD1 (6 bases). V was pared by 0 bases and J by 6 bases, with 11 bases between. The CDR3 spans 15 residues. Germline V gives CDR1 MNHEY, CDR2 SVGAGI. CDR3 DNA: TGTGCCAGCAGTTACTCAGGGGGGGCTCATGAAAAACTGTTTTTT. Its protein product is CASSYSGGAHEKLFF.

This clonotype was picked up a small number of times. The chain joins TRBV29-1 to TRBJ1-2, with a weak D call TRBD1 (5 bases). Trimming pared 1 base from V and 2 bases from J, leaving 11 bases between. This CDR3 has 14 residues. Germline lookup yields CDR1 SQVTM and CDR2 ANQGSEA. Here the CDR3 DNA reads TGCAGCGTTGAAGGCCCCCGGGGCAACTATGGCTACACCTTC. It translates to CSVEGPRGNYGYTF.